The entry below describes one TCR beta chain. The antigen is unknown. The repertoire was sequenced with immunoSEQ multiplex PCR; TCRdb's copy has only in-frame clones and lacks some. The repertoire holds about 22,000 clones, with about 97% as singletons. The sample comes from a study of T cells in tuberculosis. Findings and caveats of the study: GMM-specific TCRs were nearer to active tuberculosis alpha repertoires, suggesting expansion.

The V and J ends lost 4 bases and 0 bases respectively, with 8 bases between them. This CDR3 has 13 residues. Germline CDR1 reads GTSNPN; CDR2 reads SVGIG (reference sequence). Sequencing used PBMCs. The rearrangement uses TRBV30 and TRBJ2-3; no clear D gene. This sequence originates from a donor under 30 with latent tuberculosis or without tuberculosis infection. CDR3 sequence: CAWNRASTDTQYF. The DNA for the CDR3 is TGTGCCTGGAACAGAGCTAGCACAGATACGCAGTATTTT.